One and the same sample provided the 8 T cell receptor beta chains below, sequenced in a study of glioma-infiltrating T cells after dendritic cell vaccination. Generated by immunoSEQ multiplex PCR, the TCRdb table keeps only in-frame clones and is missing some. The sample comprises roughly 51,000 clones, over 75% of which are singletons, and over 9.5% rests with the top ten. Material: blood, obtained before dendritic cell vaccination. The receptors derive from a human donor with glioblastoma.

The gene calls are TRBV14 and TRBJ1-1; 8 nucleotides agree with TRBD1. J gave up 4 bases and V 0 bases, and 10 bases lay outside the gene matches. Germline-derived CDR1 and CDR2 are SGHDN and FVKESK. CDR3 size: 17 residues. CDR3 nucleotides: TGTGCCAGCAGCCAAGATCGGGGACAGGCCCGAGGCACTGAAGCTTTCTTT. Its protein product is CASSQDRGQARGTEAFF.

J is TRBJ2-2 and V is TRBV5-6; tentative D call: TRBD1 (5 bases). Germline CDR1 and CDR2: SGHDT and YYEEEE. The CDR3 covers 16 residues. Deletions cut 1 base from V and 1 base from J, with 11 bases between. The CDR3 DNA follows: TGTGCCAGCAGCTTGAGAAGGGGCATGAACACCGGGGAGCTGTTTTTT. The encoded protein is CASSLRRGMNTGELFF.

This clone came up a few times. The chain recombines TRBV14 with TRBJ1-1; no clear D gene. Per germline, CDR1 SGHDN and CDR2 FVKESK. V gave up 1 base and J gave up 11 bases, with 17 bases separating them. The CDR3 has 14 amino acids. CDR3 in amino acids: CASSQVGGGYAAFF. DNA for the CDR3: TGTGCCAGCAGCCAAGTGGGAGGCGGGTACGCCGCTTTCTTT.

The chain is built from TRBV5-6 and TRBJ1-2, with a weak D call TRBD1 (5 bases). CDR3 length: 16 residues. Germline V gives CDR1 SGHDT, CDR2 YYEEEE. Trimming pared 6 bases from V and 7 bases from J, leaving 25 bases between. In DNA form, the CDR3 reads TGTGCCAGCACCTACCGACCCGGAGGGATGGGGGGTGGCTACACCTTC. This codes for CASTYRPGGMGGGYTF.

The genes are TRBV6-5 and TRBJ2-7; 8 positions match TRBD1. V shed 5 bases and J 4 bases; nucleotides not matched to a gene: 4. The CDR3 totals 13 residues. Germline V gene data show CDR1 as MNHEY and CDR2 as SVGAGI. CDR3 in amino acids: CASSDRGLYEQYF. Written as DNA, the CDR3 is TGTGCCAGCAGTGACAGGGGTTTGTACGAGCAGTACTTC.

This clone is medium-sized (0.01 to 0.1%). V usage is TRBV2 and J usage is TRBJ2-5; D may be TRBD1 (6 bases). The CDR3 is made up of 15 amino acids. V was pared by 3 bases and J by 5 bases, with 16 bases between. Germline values: CDR1 SNHLY, CDR2 FYNNEI. CDR3 amino acids: CASSEVGAGSETQYF. CDR3 in DNA: TGTGCCAGCAGTGAGGTGGGGGCCGGCTCGGAGACCCAGTACTTC. The variable domain in full, completed from reference TRBV2 and TRBJ2-5, reads EPEVTQTPSHQVTQMGQEVILRCVPISNHLYFYWYRQILGQKVEFLVSFYNNEISEKSEIFDDQFSVERPDGSNFTLKIRSTKLEDSAMYFCASSEVGAGSETQYFGPGTRLLVL.

The chain joins TRBV5-1 to TRBJ1-5; D gene ambiguous. Germline-derived CDR1 and CDR2 are SGHRS and YFSETQ. This CDR3 comprises 13 residues. The V end was cut by 0 bases, the J end by 7 bases, with 8 bases between. CDR3 sequence (DNA): TGCGCCAGCAGCTTGGATGGGGAGCAGCCCCAGCATTTT. This gives the protein CASSLDGEQPQHF.

The table lists this clone with a few counts. The genes are TRBV5-1 and TRBJ1-1, with a tentative D call TRBD1 (6 bases). There are 17 residues in the CDR3. CDR1 is SGHRS, CDR2 YFSETQ, per germline. The germline V and J ends were trimmed by 0 bases and 3 bases, with 18 bases remaining between them. In nucleotides, the CDR3 is TGCGCCAGCAGCTTGGCGCTGGGGGCTGGGGTGGACACTGAAGCTTTCTTT. Protein product: CASSLALGAGVDTEAFF.